This is a list of T cell receptor beta chains from one sample in a study of blood T cell repertoires in COVID-19. Some clones are missing from TCRdb's copy, which holds only in-frame ones; the method was immunoSEQ multiplex PCR. The sample has approximately 170,000 clones, about 80% seen once. The sequencing input was peripheral blood. These receptors came from a man aged 65 to 85 with active or convalescent COVID-19. CDR3s include the opening cysteine and the closing phenylalanine or tryptophan. The order of the fields is V gene, clone size, J gene, D gene, CDR3 DNA, CDR3 protein. D genes are given only for firm matches. Some rows have no size entry. The others give once, few or many, or a class for an expanded clone.

v_gene: TRBV6-5
abundance: NA
j_gene: TRBJ1-2
d_gene: NA
CDR3nt: TGTGCCAGCAGCCGGATAGCATCCTATGGCTACACCTTC
CDR3aa: CASSRIASYGYTF

v_gene: TRBV12-3/TRBV12-4
abundance: NA
j_gene: TRBJ1-1
d_gene: NA
CDR3nt: TGTGCCAGCAGCGCCAATCACTTGGCTTTCTTT
CDR3aa: CASSANHLAFF

v_gene: TRBV9
abundance: NA
j_gene: TRBJ2-2
d_gene: NA
CDR3nt: TGTGCCAGCAGCGGACGACAGGTTCCCTCCGGCACCGGGGAGCTGTTTTTT
CDR3aa: CASSGRQVPSGTGELFF

v_gene: TRBV9
abundance: once
j_gene: TRBJ2-3
d_gene: TRBD1
CDR3nt: TGTGCCAGCAGCGTAGCAGCAGGGGGTCTCACAAATACGCAGTATTTT
CDR3aa: CASSVAAGGLTNTQYF

v_gene: TRBV7-2
abundance: NA
j_gene: TRBJ2-1
d_gene: TRBD2
CDR3nt: TGTGCCAGCAGCTCGGGGGGGGACAATGAGCAGTTCTTC
CDR3aa: CASSSGGDNEQFF

v_gene: TRBV19
abundance: NA
j_gene: TRBJ1-1
d_gene: NA
CDR3nt: TGTGCCAGTCGCTACTCAGGGGTAACTGAAGCTTTCTTT
CDR3aa: CASRYSGVTEAFF

v_gene: TRBV18
abundance: NA
j_gene: TRBJ2-5
d_gene: NA
CDR3nt: TGTGCCAGCTCACCACCCCTAGGGGAAGAGACCCAGTACTTC
CDR3aa: CASSPPLGEETQYF

v_gene: TRBV18
abundance: once
j_gene: TRBJ2-7
d_gene: NA
CDR3nt: TGTGCCAGCTCACCACCAGGAACAGACGAGCAGTACTTC
CDR3aa: CASSPPGTDEQYF

v_gene: TRBV10-3
abundance: NA
j_gene: TRBJ2-7
d_gene: NA
CDR3nt: TGTGCCATCAGTGGTCCATCAGGGGACGAGCAGTACTTC
CDR3aa: CAISGPSGDEQYF

v_gene: TRBV7-2
abundance: NA
j_gene: TRBJ1-1
d_gene: NA
CDR3nt: TGTGCCAGCAGCCTATCTCTAGTCATGAACACTGAAGCTTTCTTT
CDR3aa: CASSLSLVMNTEAFF

v_gene: TRBV7-2
abundance: once
j_gene: TRBJ2-1
d_gene: NA
CDR3nt: TGTGCCAGCAGCTTAGTTCGACTAGAGCAGTTCTTC
CDR3aa: CASSLVRLEQFF

v_gene: TRBV7-8
abundance: once
j_gene: TRBJ2-5
d_gene: TRBD2
CDR3nt: TGTGCCAGCAGCTTAGCGGAGACTAGCGGGGGAGAGACCCAGTACTTC
CDR3aa: CASSLAETSGGETQYF

v_gene: TRBV7-2
abundance: NA
j_gene: TRBJ2-1
d_gene: TRBD2
CDR3nt: TGTGCCAGCAGTTTTAGCGGGAGCTCCTACAATGAGCAGTTCTTC
CDR3aa: CASSFSGSSYNEQFF

v_gene: TRBV6-5
abundance: NA
j_gene: TRBJ2-1
d_gene: TRBD2
CDR3nt: TGTGCCAGCAGTTACTGGCGGGAGCCGTACAATGAGCAGTTCTTC
CDR3aa: CASSYWREPYNEQFF

v_gene: TRBV5-1
abundance: NA
j_gene: TRBJ1-1
d_gene: NA
CDR3nt: TGCGCCAGCAGCTTAAGGACAGTGAACACTGAAGCTTTCTTT
CDR3aa: CASSLRTVNTEAFF

v_gene: TRBV30
abundance: NA
j_gene: TRBJ1-1
d_gene: NA
CDR3nt: TGTGCCGGCAAAGAGGGGGATAACACTGAAGCTTTCTTT
CDR3aa: CAGKEGDNTEAFF

v_gene: TRBV6-5
abundance: few
j_gene: TRBJ2-2
d_gene: NA
CDR3nt: TGTGCCAGCAGATCTGTCGGTGCGACCGGGGAGCTGTTTTTT
CDR3aa: CASRSVGATGELFF

v_gene: TRBV5-4
abundance: few
j_gene: TRBJ1-1
d_gene: NA
CDR3nt: TGTGCCAGCTACCTGGAGGGGAGGGAGGCTGAAGCTTTCTTT
CDR3aa: CASYLEGREAEAFF

v_gene: TRBV28
abundance: NA
j_gene: TRBJ2-2
d_gene: TRBD2
CDR3nt: TGTGCCAGCAGGCATCGGGACTACCTAAACACCGGGGAGCTGTTTTTT
CDR3aa: CASRHRDYLNTGELFF

v_gene: TRBV5-6
abundance: few
j_gene: TRBJ1-2
d_gene: TRBD1
CDR3nt: TGTGCCAGCAGCTGGACAGGGGCACCCGGCTACACCTTC
CDR3aa: CASSWTGAPGYTF

v_gene: TRBV5-1
abundance: NA
j_gene: TRBJ2-7
d_gene: NA
CDR3nt: TGCGCCAGCAGCTTGGGGGGAGGTTACGAGCAGTACTTC
CDR3aa: CASSLGGGYEQYF

v_gene: TRBV5-4
abundance: NA
j_gene: TRBJ1-1
d_gene: TRBD1
CDR3nt: TGTGCCAGCAGATACCTAGACAGGGGGAACACTGAAGCTTTCTTT
CDR3aa: CASRYLDRGNTEAFF

v_gene: TRBV5-1
abundance: NA
j_gene: TRBJ2-7
d_gene: NA
CDR3nt: TGCGCCAGCAGCCCGGACAACTCCTACGAGCAGTACTTC
CDR3aa: CASSPDNSYEQYF

v_gene: TRBV7-2
abundance: NA
j_gene: TRBJ2-2
d_gene: NA
CDR3nt: TGTGCCAGCAGCTTGAGGGTGAGAACCGGGGAGCTGTTTTTT
CDR3aa: CASSLRVRTGELFF

v_gene: TRBV18
abundance: NA
j_gene: TRBJ2-3
d_gene: NA
CDR3nt: TGTGCCAGCTCACGGGCAGACCTTAGCACAGATACGCAGTATTTT
CDR3aa: CASSRADLSTDTQYF

v_gene: TRBV7-2
abundance: NA
j_gene: TRBJ2-7
d_gene: TRBD2
CDR3nt: TGTGCCAGCAGCTTAGGGAGCGGGGCACTCTACGAGCAGTACTTC
CDR3aa: CASSLGSGALYEQYF

v_gene: TRBV6-2/TRBV6-3
abundance: few
j_gene: TRBJ2-6
d_gene: NA
CDR3nt: TGTGCCAGCAGTTACTCGACTACGGGAAGGTCGACTGGGGCCAACGTCCTGACTTTC
CDR3aa: CASSYSTTGRSTGANVLTF

v_gene: TRBV18
abundance: NA
j_gene: TRBJ1-1
d_gene: NA
CDR3nt: TGTGCCAGCTCACCCGAGGGGGTGAACACTGAAGCTTTCTTT
CDR3aa: CASSPEGVNTEAFF

v_gene: TRBV7-9
abundance: once
j_gene: TRBJ2-1
d_gene: NA
CDR3nt: TGTGCCAGCACCCTTACGGTAGCGGATGAGCAGTTCTTC
CDR3aa: CASTLTVADEQFF

v_gene: TRBV10-3
abundance: NA
j_gene: TRBJ2-7
d_gene: NA
CDR3nt: TGTGCCATCAGTGTAGGGGACACCAGTTCCTACGAGCAGTACTTC
CDR3aa: CAISVGDTSSYEQYF

v_gene: TRBV7-9
abundance: NA
j_gene: TRBJ2-5
d_gene: TRBD2
CDR3nt: TGTGCCAGCAGCTTTTGGCTAGCGGGGGAAGAGACCCAGTACTTC
CDR3aa: CASSFWLAGEETQYF

v_gene: TRBV11-3
abundance: NA
j_gene: TRBJ2-3
d_gene: NA
CDR3nt: TGTGCCAGCAGCTTAGGAAAAGGACTTAGCACAGATACGCAGTATTTT
CDR3aa: CASSLGKGLSTDTQYF

v_gene: TRBV24-1
abundance: NA
j_gene: TRBJ2-5
d_gene: NA
CDR3nt: TGTGCCACCAGTGATTTGGGCTCGGGGGTAGAAGAGACCCAGTACTTC
CDR3aa: CATSDLGSGVEETQYF

v_gene: TRBV2
abundance: NA
j_gene: TRBJ2-2
d_gene: NA
CDR3nt: TGTGCCAGCACCGCGGTAGTGAACACCGGGGAGCTGTTTTTT
CDR3aa: CASTAVVNTGELFF

v_gene: TRBV24-1
abundance: NA
j_gene: TRBJ2-1
d_gene: TRBD2
CDR3nt: TGTGCCACCAGTGAGTCTCTAGCGGGAGCCTACAATGAGCAGTTCTTC
CDR3aa: CATSESLAGAYNEQFF

v_gene: TRBV9
abundance: NA
j_gene: TRBJ1-2
d_gene: NA
CDR3nt: TGTGCCAGCAGCCCACGGGGTAACTATGGCTACACCTTC
CDR3aa: CASSPRGNYGYTF

v_gene: TRBV7-6
abundance: NA
j_gene: TRBJ2-1
d_gene: TRBD2
CDR3nt: TGTGCCAGCAGCACCAGACCGGGACTAGCAACCTACAATGAGCAGTTCTTC
CDR3aa: CASSTRPGLATYNEQFF

v_gene: TRBV6-1
abundance: NA
j_gene: TRBJ1-4
d_gene: NA
CDR3nt: TGTGCCAGCAGTGAATTGGGAGCTAATGAAAAACTGTTTTTT
CDR3aa: CASSELGANEKLFF

v_gene: TRBV11-2
abundance: NA
j_gene: TRBJ1-2
d_gene: TRBD1
CDR3nt: TGTGCCAGCAGCCAGGACAGGGCATTCTATGGCTACACCTTC
CDR3aa: CASSQDRAFYGYTF

v_gene: TRBV5-6
abundance: NA
j_gene: TRBJ2-7
d_gene: NA
CDR3nt: TGTGCCAGCAAATTTGGTCCTTCAGGGTACGAGCAGTACTTC
CDR3aa: CASKFGPSGYEQYF

v_gene: TRBV5-1
abundance: once
j_gene: TRBJ2-7
d_gene: NA
CDR3nt: TGCGCCAGCAGCCCCCGGACAGATAGCTCCTACGAGCAGTACTTC
CDR3aa: CASSPRTDSSYEQYF

v_gene: TRBV18
abundance: NA
j_gene: TRBJ1-4
d_gene: TRBD1
CDR3nt: TGTGCCAGCCGAGGATACGGACAGGAACAATATGAAAAACTGTTTTTT
CDR3aa: CASRGYGQEQYEKLFF

v_gene: TRBV15
abundance: once
j_gene: TRBJ2-1
d_gene: TRBD2
CDR3nt: TGTGCCACCAGCGATCTCCGGGGGGAACACTACAATGAGCAGTTCTTC
CDR3aa: CATSDLRGEHYNEQFF

v_gene: TRBV6-5
abundance: NA
j_gene: TRBJ2-7
d_gene: NA
CDR3nt: TGTGCCAGCAAAAACCTGGACAGAATTTACGAGCAGTACTTC
CDR3aa: CASKNLDRIYEQYF

v_gene: TRBV20-1
abundance: few
j_gene: TRBJ1-1
d_gene: TRBD1
CDR3nt: TGCAGTGCTAGTCTTAAGACAGGGCTCGACACTGAAGCTTTCTTT
CDR3aa: CSASLKTGLDTEAFF

v_gene: TRBV19
abundance: NA
j_gene: TRBJ1-1
d_gene: NA
CDR3nt: TGTGCCAGTAGTATAGATCCCCGGGGGGGGCCCACTGAAGCTTTCTTT
CDR3aa: CASSIDPRGGPTEAFF

v_gene: TRBV5-1
abundance: NA
j_gene: TRBJ1-1
d_gene: NA
CDR3nt: TGCGCCAGCACCGCCATAGATGAGGGTGAAGCTTTCTTT
CDR3aa: CASTAIDEGEAFF

v_gene: TRBV5-1
abundance: NA
j_gene: TRBJ1-2
d_gene: TRBD1
CDR3nt: TGCGCCAGCAGCCTCCGACAGGGCTCGGACTATGGCTACACCTTC
CDR3aa: CASSLRQGSDYGYTF

v_gene: TRBV7-2
abundance: NA
j_gene: TRBJ2-1
d_gene: TRBD2
CDR3nt: TGTGCCAGCAGCCCAGAGGGTGGCGGGAGAGTGGGTGAGCAGTTCTTC
CDR3aa: CASSPEGGGRVGEQFF

v_gene: TRBV19
abundance: NA
j_gene: TRBJ2-7
d_gene: TRBD2
CDR3nt: TGTGCCAGTAGTATAGAAATTGGACTAGCGGGAGCCGAGCAGTACTTC
CDR3aa: CASSIEIGLAGAEQYF